The 29 T cell receptor beta chains given below trace back to one sample, sequenced in a study of metastatic and nonmetastatic thyroid tumors. Thyroid surgery had not been preceded by any treatment in any patient. Using MiXCR, TCRdb re-called clones from the PCR reads. The table includes some 7,000 clones, roughly 28% detected once. Sequenced input: adjacent normal tissue. These receptors were collected from a male donor with papillary thyroid cancer or a benign thyroid nodule (not recorded which). Some clones in this sample may be carry-over from other donors' samples.

The CDR3 region is CSAPGWGSGKYEQYF. The CDR3 coding sequence is TGCAGTGCTCCCGGTTGGGGTAGCGGGAAATACGAGCAGTACTTC. The V gene is TRBV20-1, the J gene TRBJ2-7; TRBD2 agrees at 8 bases. CDR1 DFQATT and CDR2 SNEGSKA come from the germline V gene (reference sequence). The CDR3 spans 15 residues. Trimming at V came to 5 bases and at J to 4 bases, leaving 13 bases not matched to a gene.

This clone is medium-sized (0.01 to 0.1%) within its sample. This chain uses TRBV6-1 with TRBJ2-5, with D perhaps TRBD1 or TRBD2 (7 bases each). The CDR3 length is 16 residues. Looked up from germline, CDR1 is MNHNS and CDR2 is SASEGT. Deletions cut 4 bases from V and 5 bases from J, with 20 bases between. The CDR3 reads CASSGQGSPGGETQYF. The CDR3 DNA reads TGTGCCAGCAGTGGACAGGGCTCGCCGGGGGGCGAGACCCAGTACTTC.

This clone was seen a few times. This rearrangement joins TRBV6-1 to TRBJ2-7; D may correspond to TRBD1 or TRBD2 (5 bases each). Trimming left V 5 bases short and J 1 base short, with 15 bases between. Per the germline V gene, CDR1 is MNHNS and CDR2 is SASEGT. The CDR3 is made up of 15 amino acids. CDR3 loop: CASSPGRGFSYEQYF. As DNA, the CDR3 is TGTGCCAGCAGTCCGGGACGGGGCTTTTCCTACGAGCAGTACTTC.

Within the sample, this clone is medium-sized (0.01 to 0.1%). The rearrangement joins TRBV11-3 to TRBJ1-2, with 9 bases aligning to TRBD1. Germline V gene sequence: CDR1 SGHNT, CDR2 YENEEA. With 5 bases clipped from V and 2 bases from J, the junction kept 6 bases outside the gene matches. The CDR3 is 15 residues long. The DNA for the CDR3 is TGTGCCAGCAGCAACCCCGGGACAGGGAACTATGGCTACACCTTC. This gives the protein CASSNPGTGNYGYTF.

The table lists this clone with many counts. The V call is TRBV28, the J call TRBJ2-6, with TRBD2 as a possible D gene (6 bases). CDR3 length: 17 amino acids. Germline-derived CDR1 and CDR2 are MDHEN and SYDVKM. Trimming stripped 2 bases from V and 4 bases from J, with 15 bases between. The DNA for the CDR3 is TGTGCCAGCAGTTTAGTAAAAGGAGGGGCAGGGGCCAACGTCCTGACTTTC. This encodes CASSLVKGGAGANVLTF.

The rearrangement links TRBV20-1 to TRBJ1-6; D not resolved. The CDR3 loop spans 14 amino acids. Germline CDR1 and CDR2: DFQATT and SNEGSKA (reference sequence). Trimming took off 3 bases at V and 17 bases at J, with 23 bases between the two ends. CDR3 loop: CSASLHQEGSHIHF. DNA of the CDR3: TGCAGTGCTAGCCTTCACCAGGAGGGTTCACACATCCACTTT.

This clone was counted between two and nine times. The chain carries TRBV4-1 and TRBJ2-1, with TRBD2 identical over 8 bases. Per germline, CDR1 MGHRA and CDR2 YSYEKL. With 7 bases clipped from V and 5 bases from J, the junction kept 16 bases outside the gene matches. The CDR3 extends over 17 amino acids. The CDR3 DNA sequence: TGCGCCAGCATCCACCTCGGAGTGGTAGCGGGAAACAATGAGCAGTTCTTC. Amino acids: CASIHLGVVAGNNEQFF.

Within the sample, this clone is medium-sized (0.01 to 0.1%). The J gene is TRBJ2-7, the V gene TRBV9; D is undetermined. Trimming removed 0 bases at V and 2 bases at J, with 9 bases between. The CDR3 spans 14 residues. The germline CDR1 and CDR2 sequences are SGDLS and YYNGEE. As DNA, the CDR3 is TGTGCCAGCAGCGTAGATCCAGTAACCTACGAGCAGTACTTC. It yields the protein CASSVDPVTYEQYF.

V and J are TRBV6-5 and TRBJ2-5; D gene uncertain. V was trimmed by 6 bases and J by 5 bases, leaving 10 bases between them. The CDR3 runs 12 residues. The germline CDR1 and CDR2 sequences are MNHEY and SVGAGI. Here the CDR3 DNA reads TGTGCCAGCAGGGGGTGGTGGGAGACCCAGTACTTC. This gives the protein CASRGWWETQYF.

In this sample, this clone turned up a few times. Other DNA sequences in the same sample also yield this CDR3. The chain carries TRBV28 and TRBJ1-5; TRBD1 might be the D (5 bases). The germline V gene encodes CDR1 MDHEN and CDR2 SYDVKM. This CDR3 contains 15 residues. Trimming shortened V by 5 bases and J by 7 bases, and 18 bases separated the two germline ends. CDR3 sequence (DNA): TGTGCCAGCAGTCCCGGTGGGGCCGTGAAACAGCCCCAGCATTTT. Encoded protein: CASSPGGAVKQPQHF.

This chain joins TRBV20-1 and TRBJ1-1; no clear D gene. Germline CDR1 DFQATT, CDR2 SNEGSKA (reference sequence). This CDR3 region has 15 residues. V lost 6 bases, J lost 0 bases, and 17 bases lay in between. The CDR3 loop reads CSAPADGELNTEAFF. CDR3 nucleotide sequence: TGCAGTGCCCCCGCTGATGGGGAATTGAACACTGAAGCTTTCTTT.

This chain uses TRBV19 with TRBJ2-2; 12 bases align to TRBD1. Germline V gene sequence: CDR1 LNHDA, CDR2 SQIVND (reference sequence). V lost 5 bases to trimming and J lost 6 bases; unmatched junction nucleotides: 1. The CDR3 consists of 14 residues. The CDR3: CASSGTGGAGELFF. The DNA for the CDR3 is TGTGCCAGTAGTGGGACAGGGGGCGCCGGGGAGCTGTTTTTT.

Judged by abundance, this clone is large (0.1 to 1%). CDR3 in amino acids: CASSSKPGLPYEQYF. The DNA of the CDR3 is TGTGCCAGCAGTTCCAAACCGGGACTGCCCTACGAGCAGTACTTC. The chain combines TRBV27 with TRBJ2-7; a possible D gene is TRBD2 (6 bases). The CDR3 length is 15 residues. Germline V gene sequence: CDR1 MNHEY, CDR2 SMNVEV (reference sequence). With 4 bases removed from V and 2 bases from J, the gap between germline ends came to 15 bases.

The chain carries TRBV6-5 and TRBJ2-2, with 12 bases identical to TRBD2. The CDR3 has 17 amino acids. CDR1 MNHEY and CDR2 SVGAGI come from the germline V gene. Germline trimming cut 4 bases from V and 2 bases from J; bases unmatched to any gene: 5. CDR3: CASSFTGLAGNTGELFF. CDR3 coding DNA: TGTGCCAGCAGTTTTACAGGACTAGCGGGAAACACCGGGGAGCTGTTTTTT.

This clone was found a few times. J is TRBJ2-1 and V is TRBV18, with 7 bases lining up with TRBD1. Germline V gene data show CDR1 as KGHSH and CDR2 as LQKENI. The CDR3 totals 18 residues. The trim removed 3 bases at V and 8 bases at J, leaving 19 bases unmatched. DNA for the CDR3: TGTGCCAGCTCACCTATCATCCTACTACAGGGGAAGGTCCATGAGCAGTTCTTC. This translates into CASSPIILLQGKVHEQFF.

Notes on this clone: One end of the junction does not line up with germline, which may come from a read error. The chain couples TRBV14 to TRBJ2-1; 11 nucleotides line up with TRBD2. The CDR3 contains 18 residues. Germline V gene lookup returns CDR1 SGHDN and CDR2 FVKESK. The CDR3 DNA reads as TGTGCCAGCAGCCCATCCCCGGGACTAGCGGCCTCCTATAATGAGCAGTTCTTC. This encodes CASSPSPGLAASYNEQFF.

This clone counts as medium-sized. The chain couples TRBV16 to TRBJ2-7, with 8 bases lining up with TRBD1. The V segment lost 4 bases and the J segment 7 bases; nucleotides outside the gene matches: 9. This CDR3 region has 14 residues. Germline V gene sequence: CDR1 KGHSY, CDR2 FQNENV. Here the CDR3 DNA reads TGTGCCAGCAGCCCACCGACCGGACAGGGAGAGCAGTACTTC. Protein product: CASSPPTGQGEQYF.

In this sample, this clone is medium-sized. The chain links TRBV15 to TRBJ1-1; a possible D gene is TRBD1 (6 bases). The ends were cut back, 5 bases at V and 5 bases at J, with 18 bases in the middle. The CDR3 contains 15 residues. Germline CDR1 and CDR2: LNHNV and YYDKDF (reference sequence). The CDR3 reads CATSPSRQEGTEAFF. CDR3 in DNA: TGTGCCACCAGCCCTTCCAGACAGGAGGGGACTGAAGCTTTCTTT.

This chain links TRBV6-1 with TRBJ2-7; TRBD1 matches at 8 bases. Germline loops: CDR1 MNHNS, CDR2 SASEGT. Trimming at V came to 3 bases and at J to 9 bases, leaving 7 bases not matched to a gene. The CDR3 extends over 13 amino acids. The CDR3 spells CASSDRGPTWQYF. The CDR3 DNA is TGTGCCAGCAGTGACAGGGGGCCTACGTGGCAGTACTTC.

V is TRBV7-2 and J is TRBJ2-1; 11 bases fit TRBD2. CDR1 is SGHTA, CDR2 FQGNSA, per germline. V was pared by 3 bases and J by 10 bases, with 8 bases of the junction left unmatched. The CDR3 contains 15 residues. This CDR3 is CASSFSGRARQEQFF. The CDR3 coding sequence is TGTGCCAGCAGCTTTAGCGGGAGGGCGAGACAAGAGCAGTTCTTC.

The genes are TRBV4-1 and TRBJ2-7; tentatively, D is TRBD1 (6 bases). Per the germline V gene, CDR1 is MGHRA and CDR2 is YSYEKL. The germline V and J ends were trimmed by 4 bases and 4 bases, with 11 bases remaining between them. This CDR3 region has 13 residues. The CDR3: CASSLGGEYEQYF. Here the CDR3 DNA reads TGCGCCAGCAGCCTTGGGGGCGAGTACGAGCAGTACTTC.

This rearrangement joins TRBV28 to TRBJ1-1, with D hard to call. This CDR3 region has 12 residues. V dropped 7 bases and J dropped 1 base, with 7 bases sitting between them. CDR1 and CDR2 (germline): MDHEN, SYDVKM. DNA for the CDR3: TGTGCCAGCACTCAAACGAACACTGAAGCTTTCTTT. This translates into CASTQTNTEAFF.

This clone occurred many times. Just one base apart from a much larger clone, this may be a read error. The V and J genes are TRBV13 and TRBJ2-1, with TRBD1 matching 7 bases. The ends lost 5 bases at V and 7 bases at J; junction bases unmatched: 8. There are 14 residues in the CDR3. Germline values: CDR1 PRHDT, CDR2 FYEKMQ (reference sequence). CDR3 amino acids: CASSLRGPFNEQFF. Here the CDR3 DNA reads TGTGCCAGCAGCCTTAGGGGGCCCTTTAATGAGCAGTTCTTC.

This sequence joins TRBV3-1 and TRBJ2-5; D may correspond to TRBD1 or TRBD2 (6 bases each). V was pared by 4 bases and J by 5 bases, with 20 bases between. This CDR3 has 16 residues. Germline V gene data show CDR1 as LGHDT and CDR2 as YNNKEL (reference sequence). The CDR3: CASSLRRGSGGETQYF. The CDR3 coding sequence is TGTGCCAGCAGCCTCCGAAGGGGGTCAGGAGGGGAGACCCAGTACTTC.

This clone is categorized as medium-sized. The chain is built from TRBV24-1 and TRBJ2-1; 11 bases agree with TRBD2. The germline V gene has CDR1 KGHDR and CDR2 SFDVKD. V was clipped by 3 bases and J by 1 base; unmatched bases: 7. The CDR3 consists of 18 residues. The CDR3 loop is CATSDVSGGAESYNEQFF. For the CDR3, the DNA is TGTGCCACCAGTGATGTTAGCGGGGGGGCCGAGTCCTACAATGAGCAGTTCTTC.

The chain has TRBV25-1 and TRBJ1-2, with 8 bases fitting TRBD1. Germline CDR1 is MGHDK and CDR2 is SYGVNS. CDR3 size: 15 residues. V dropped 6 bases and J dropped 6; count of bases not matched to a gene: 12. CDR3 region: CASRDRDSPVDGYTF. Written as DNA, the CDR3 is TGTGCCAGCAGGGACAGGGACAGCCCGGTGGATGGCTACACCTTC.

Here the CDR3 DNA reads TGCAGTGCTTCCAGCGGGATAGGCCGAAGGAAGTATTTT. This encodes CSASSGIGRRKYF. The chain couples TRBV20-1 to TRBJ2-3, with TRBD2 matching over 7 bases. The length of the CDR3 is 13 residues. After removal of 5 bases from V and 13 bases from J, the junction contained 15 bases not matched to a gene. Germline values: CDR1 DFQATT, CDR2 SNEGSKA (reference sequence).

The chain uses TRBV2 and TRBJ2-7, with 7 bases that match TRBD1. The CDR3 covers 13 residues. Germline loops: CDR1 SNHLY, CDR2 FYNNEI. J was trimmed by 5 bases and V by 4 bases; bases with no gene match: 5. The CDR3 is CASSGPGTDEQYF. In DNA form, the CDR3 reads TGTGCCAGCAGTGGTCCCGGGACAGACGAGCAGTACTTC.

The chain couples TRBV30 to TRBJ2-7, with 7 bases fitting TRBD1. The germline CDR1 and CDR2 sequences are GTSNPN and SVGIG (reference sequence). The CDR3 runs 12 residues. V was clipped by 8 bases and J by 3 bases; unmatched bases: 7. This chain's CDR3 is CALYRDSYEQYF. CDR3 DNA sequence: TGTGCCCTATACCGGGACAGCTACGAGCAGTACTTC.